This T cell receptor (beta chain) was sequenced for a study of technical replicates of blood from a handful of donors. There are 16 residues in the CDR3. Germline CDR1 and CDR2: SGHDT and YYEEEE. Trimming took off 4 bases at V and 4 bases at J, with 20 bases between the two ends. The protocol was immunoSEQ multiplex PCR, while the TCRdb copy is restricted to in-frame clones and leaves out a portion. The sample includes 85,000 to 95,000 clones, 96% seen only once; the top ten take around 0.4%. Sequencing input: T cells isolated from PBMCs. The TCR comes from a human donor in good health. The rearrangement uses TRBV5-6 and TRBJ1-2; D remains unclear. In DNA form, the CDR3 reads TGTGCCAGCAGCCCACCTAGCTTACAGACCATCTATGGCTACACCTTC. Translating it yields CASSPPSLQTIYGYTF.